One T cell receptor (beta chain) is described in this entry. This entry belongs to a study of control samples from healthy donors and cancer patients. V shed 1 base and J shed 0 bases, with 20 bases lying between them. The CDR3 sequence is 19 residues long. Germline V gives CDR1 SGHRS, CDR2 YFSETQ. The protocol was immunoSEQ multiplex PCR, while the TCRdb copy is restricted to in-frame clones and leaves out a portion. The sample shows approximately 51,000 clones, about four fifths of them seen only once. The TCR originated in a man aged 70-80 years in good health. V is TRBV5-1 and J is TRBJ1-5; tentatively, D is TRBD1 (5 bases). The material sequenced was blood. For the CDR3, the DNA is TGCGCCAGCAGCTTGTCAGGCAGGGCGGTAGAGTATAGCAATCAGCCCCAGCATTTT. This sequence encodes CASSLSGRAVEYSNQPQHF.